This T cell receptor (beta chain) was identified in a study of cytomegalovirus exposure and HLA in healthy donors. Study-level findings and limits: Some TCR beta chains (roughly 160 of them) were listed as cytomegalovirus-associated.

A word on this clone: Its antigen is not identified.

Germline CDR1 is LNHDA and CDR2 is SQIVND (reference sequence). This CDR3 is 17 amino acids long. V lost 6 bases to trimming and J lost 1 base, with 18 bases between them. The PCR had 60 Vbeta and 13 Jbeta primers. TCRdb's copy holds only in-frame clones and misses some; the assay was immunoSEQ multiplex PCR. In all, the sample yields tens of thousands of clones. The V gene is TRBV19, the J gene TRBJ1-4, with unresolved D. Sequenced material: PBMCs. This TCR came from a man in his forties in good health and CMV-seropositive. The CDR3 loop is CASRYLEKHRTNEKLFF. For the CDR3, the DNA is TGTGCCAGTAGATACCTTGAAAAGCACAGAACTAATGAAAAACTGTTTTTT.